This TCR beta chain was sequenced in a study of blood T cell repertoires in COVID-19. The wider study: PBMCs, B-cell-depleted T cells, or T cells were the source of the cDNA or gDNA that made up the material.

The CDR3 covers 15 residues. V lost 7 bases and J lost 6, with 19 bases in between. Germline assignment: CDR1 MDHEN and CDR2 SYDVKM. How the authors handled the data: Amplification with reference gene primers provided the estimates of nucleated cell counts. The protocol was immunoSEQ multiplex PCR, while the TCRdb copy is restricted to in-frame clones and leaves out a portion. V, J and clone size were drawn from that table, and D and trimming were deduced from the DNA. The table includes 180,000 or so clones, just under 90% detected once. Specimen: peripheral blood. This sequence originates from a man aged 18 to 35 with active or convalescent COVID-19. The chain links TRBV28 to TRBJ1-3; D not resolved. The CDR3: CASKLAEPPENTIYF. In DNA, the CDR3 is TGTGCCAGCAAGCTAGCGGAGCCCCCGGAAAACACCATATATTTT.